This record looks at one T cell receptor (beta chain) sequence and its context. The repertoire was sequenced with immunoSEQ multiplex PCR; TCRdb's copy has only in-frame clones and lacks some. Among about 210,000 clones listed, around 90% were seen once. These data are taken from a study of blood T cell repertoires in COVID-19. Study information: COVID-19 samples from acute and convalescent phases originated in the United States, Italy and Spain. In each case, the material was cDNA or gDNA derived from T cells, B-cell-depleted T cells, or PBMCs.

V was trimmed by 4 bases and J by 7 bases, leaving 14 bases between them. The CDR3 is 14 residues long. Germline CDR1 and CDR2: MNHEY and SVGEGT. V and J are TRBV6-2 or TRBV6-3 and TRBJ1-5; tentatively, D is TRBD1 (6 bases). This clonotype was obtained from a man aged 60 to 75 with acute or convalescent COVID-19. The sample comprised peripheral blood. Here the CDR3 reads CASSFTQGSQPQHF. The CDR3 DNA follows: TGTGCCAGCAGTTTTACTCAGGGGTCGCAGCCCCAGCATTTT.